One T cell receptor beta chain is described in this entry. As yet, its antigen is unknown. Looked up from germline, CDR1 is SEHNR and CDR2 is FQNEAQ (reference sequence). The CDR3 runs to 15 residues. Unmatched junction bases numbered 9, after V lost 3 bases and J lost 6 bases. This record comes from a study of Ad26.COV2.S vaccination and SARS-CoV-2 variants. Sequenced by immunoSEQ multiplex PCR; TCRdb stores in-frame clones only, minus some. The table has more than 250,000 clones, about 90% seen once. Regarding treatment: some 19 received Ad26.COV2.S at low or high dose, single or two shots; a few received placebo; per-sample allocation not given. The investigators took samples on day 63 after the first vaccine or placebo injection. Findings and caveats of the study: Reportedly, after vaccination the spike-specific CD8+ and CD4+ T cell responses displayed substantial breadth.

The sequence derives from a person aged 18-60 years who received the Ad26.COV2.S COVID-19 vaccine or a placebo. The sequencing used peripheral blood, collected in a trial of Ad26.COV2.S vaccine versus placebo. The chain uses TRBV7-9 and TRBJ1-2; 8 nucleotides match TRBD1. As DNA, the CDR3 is TGTGCCAGCAGCTTGGGACAGGCGAGGTGGCATGGCTACACCTTC. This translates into CASSLGQARWHGYTF.